The entry below gives a single T cell receptor beta chain sequence along with its context. These data originate in a study of shared clonotypes between healthy human individuals. Only in-frame clones appear in the TCRdb table, and some are missing; sequencing was by immunoSEQ multiplex PCR. The sample records 1,400,000 or so clones, less than 99% being singletons. Germline V gives CDR1 SGHRS, CDR2 YFSETQ. V lost 3 bases, J lost 6 bases, and 10 bases stayed unmatched. The CDR3 extends over 16 amino acids. The sample consisted of naive CD4+ T cells sorted from blood. Subset of the sample: CD45RA+ positively selected. The source of this sequence is a man aged 25-45 years in good health. The chain combines TRBV5-1 with TRBJ2-2, with 8 bases fitting TRBD2. This CDR3 is CASSSLGAGAAGELFF. The CDR3 DNA reads as TGCGCCAGCAGCTCCTTGGGAGCGGGAGCAGCCGGGGAGCTGTTTTTT.